This T cell receptor beta chain emerged from a study of blood T cells in healthy people across ages (dated by TCRdb to 2015 to 2017). For the study in its entirety: Template switching captured roughly one uniquely barcoded TCR beta cDNA molecule per two T cells in model experiments. Using the same blood draw, the study looked at two additional independent replicas of 1 million unique cDNA reads for two donors, one aged 18 to 30 and the other aged 80 or older. The donors were divided into four age groups: young (average roughly 15 years), middle-aged (around 37), aged (about 62) and long-lived (approximately 74). To avoid experimental bias, donors of different ages were spread randomly across the sequencing lanes. To track age-related changes in TCR beta repertoire diversity, the study relied on deep sequencing normalized with unique cDNA molecular identifiers. Overall results and qualifications from the work: As age increased, observed TCR beta diversity per million T cells dropped in a roughly linear way, and a significant reduction was already evident by age about 36. Total diversity estimates from one million sequenced T cells were considered lower bounds and underestimates. The long-lived group showed more naive CD4+ T cells, fewer expanded clones and increased TCR diversity than the aged group, suggesting age selection. Since profiling was done on bulk unsorted PBMCs, naive and antigen-experienced compartments could not be conclusively compared. The percentage of naive T cells measured by flow cytometry correlated strongly with observed TCR beta diversity. Because the CMV infection status of the donors was unknown, age-related changes in expanded clonotypes may potentially have been confounded.

The method was 5' RACE. The sequencing machine was an Illumina HiSeq 2500. A second PCR of 7 to 11 cycles was performed with a sample-barcoded 5' primer and a J-beta primer mix. A unique molecular identifier was introduced onto each TCR beta cDNA molecule by a template-switch 5' adaptor carrying 12 random nucleotides. At least 3 million CDR3-containing paired-end reads were obtained from each sample. All of the RNA was converted into first-strand cDNA using the Mint cDNA synthesis kit, with a TRBC-specific oligonucleotide serving as the primer. All cDNA was treated with uracil-DNA glycosylase and then went through a first 18-cycle PCR with the universal primers M1SS and BC2_uni_R. The study's processing was this. Each sample was normalized by randomly selecting 1 million high-quality reads, each carrying a distinct molecular identifier. Instead of being binned into consensus sequences, reads with shared molecular identifiers were discarded. MiTCR, set to a Q25 quality threshold and the strictest error-elimination algorithm, was used for CDR3 identification, clonotype clustering and error correction. A nonparametric unseen species model with Euler transformation was used to estimate lower-bound total TCR beta diversity. The public reads were run again by TCRdb, first through fastp at Q25 and then through MiXCR, and only productive beta chains were kept. Duplicate CDR3 protein sequences are folded into a single record with the most common DNA and genes. For this entry, the V and J calls and clone size follow TCRdb and not the study's own pipeline. The sample table records 1.5 million to 2 million distinct CDR3 sequences; around 36% of these occur just once. 10% to 12% of the sample lies in the top ten.

This clonotype was counted at least ten times. Its antigen is unknown. No base quality values were provided; no much bigger clone lies one nucleotide off. V lost 7 bases and J lost 6 bases; the stretch between them is 16 bases long. There are 12 amino acids in the CDR3, from cysteine to phenylalanine inclusive. The entry retains the CDR3 DNA only, 36 bases that are in frame from base 1. According to the germline V gene, CDR1 reads SQVTM and CDR2 reads ANQGSEA. The donors were 40 or so Caucasian individuals from Russia, aged roughly 6 to 90 years, who were systemically healthy. About 10 milliliters of peripheral blood were collected from each donor into EDTA-treated Vacutainer tubes. Ficoll-Paque density-gradient centrifugation was used to isolate PBMCs, with at least 7 million obtained per sample. Trizol reagent was used to extract total RNA from PBMCs, with at least 5 micrograms per sample. Naive CD45RAhigh/CD27high T cell percentages were measured by flow cytometry on a PBMC aliquot from every donor.

This receptor was obtained from a woman aged 25 to 45 in good health. The sample was blood. The receptor chain draws on TRBV29-1 and TRBJ2-7, with TRBD1 as a weak D call on 6 bases. Read as DNA, the sequence is TGCAGCGGCGTGGACGCAGGGGCCGAGCAGTACTTC. Translated, this gives CSGVDAGAEQYF.